This T cell receptor beta chain was sequenced in a study of blood T cell repertoires in COVID-19. Only in-frame clones appear in the TCRdb table, and some are missing; sequencing was by immunoSEQ multiplex PCR. The sample lists around 250,000 clones; 86% were seen once. Comments on this clone: Other DNA sequences of this sample code for an identical CDR3.

The V segment lost 6 bases and the J segment 0 bases; nucleotides outside the gene matches: 4. The germline gives CDR1 LNHDA, CDR2 SQIVND (reference sequence). This CDR3 has 14 residues. Sequenced input: peripheral blood. This sequence originates from a woman aged 55-75 years who had recovered from COVID-19. The chain joins TRBV19 to TRBJ1-1, with TRBD1 identical over 7 bases. CDR3 protein: CASSKGQLNTEAFF. The CDR3, as DNA: TGTGCCAGTAGCAAGGGACAGCTGAACACTGAAGCTTTCTTT.